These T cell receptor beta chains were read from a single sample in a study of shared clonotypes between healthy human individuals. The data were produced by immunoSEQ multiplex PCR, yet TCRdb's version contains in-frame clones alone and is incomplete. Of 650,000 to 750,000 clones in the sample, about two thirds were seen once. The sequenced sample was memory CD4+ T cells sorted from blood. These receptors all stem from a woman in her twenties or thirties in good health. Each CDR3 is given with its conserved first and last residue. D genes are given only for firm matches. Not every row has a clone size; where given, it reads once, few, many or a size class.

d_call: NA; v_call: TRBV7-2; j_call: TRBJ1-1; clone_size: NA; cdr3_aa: CASSLALGRGGDTEAFF; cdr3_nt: TGTGCCAGCAGCTTAGCTCTAGGGAGGGGTGGCGACACTGAAGCTTTCTTT
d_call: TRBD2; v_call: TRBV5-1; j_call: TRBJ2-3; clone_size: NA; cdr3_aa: CASSIELASPTDTQYF; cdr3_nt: TGCGCCAGCAGCATCGAACTAGCGAGCCCCACAGATACGCAGTATTTT
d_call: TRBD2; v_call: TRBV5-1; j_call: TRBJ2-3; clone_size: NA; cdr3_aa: CASSQEAGFTDTQYF; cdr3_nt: TGCGCCAGCAGTCAAGAAGCGGGATTCACAGATACGCAGTATTTT
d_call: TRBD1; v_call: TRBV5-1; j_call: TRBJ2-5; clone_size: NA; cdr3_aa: CASSVLGQGSQETQYF; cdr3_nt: TGCGCCAGCAGCGTCCTGGGACAGGGGTCCCAAGAGACCCAGTACTTC
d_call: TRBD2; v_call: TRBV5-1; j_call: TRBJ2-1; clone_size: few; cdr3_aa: CASSVLAGLWNEQFF; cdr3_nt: TGCGCCAGCAGCGTACTAGCGGGCCTTTGGAATGAGCAGTTCTTC
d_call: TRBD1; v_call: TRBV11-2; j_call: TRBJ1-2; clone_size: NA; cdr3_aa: CASSPGTGLYGYTF; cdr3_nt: TGTGCCAGCAGCCCGGGGACAGGGCTTTATGGCTACACCTTC
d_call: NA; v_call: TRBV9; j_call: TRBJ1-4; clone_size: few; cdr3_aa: CASSVGPAENEKLFF; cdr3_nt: TGTGCCAGCAGCGTAGGGCCGGCAGAAAATGAAAAACTGTTTTTT
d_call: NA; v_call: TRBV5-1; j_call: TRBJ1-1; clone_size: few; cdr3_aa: CASSWTEKTEAFF; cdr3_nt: TGCGCCAGCAGCTGGACCGAGAAGACTGAAGCTTTCTTT
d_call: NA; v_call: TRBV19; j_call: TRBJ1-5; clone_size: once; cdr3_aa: CAAGQGGLLPQHF; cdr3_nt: TGTGCAGCGGGCCAGGGAGGGTTATTGCCCCAGCATTTT
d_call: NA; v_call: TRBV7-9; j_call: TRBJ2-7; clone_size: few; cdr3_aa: CASSLPGPYEQYF; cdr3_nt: TGTGCCAGCAGCTTACCGGGGCCGTACGAGCAGTACTTC
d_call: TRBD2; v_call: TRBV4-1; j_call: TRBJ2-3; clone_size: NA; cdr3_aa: CASSHVLAGVTDTQYF; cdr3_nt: TGCGCCAGCAGCCACGTACTAGCGGGAGTAACAGATACGCAGTATTTT
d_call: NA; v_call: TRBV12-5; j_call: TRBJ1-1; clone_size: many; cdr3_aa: CASLQGSGSEAFF; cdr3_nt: TGTGCTAGTCTGCAGGGTTCGGGGTCTGAAGCTTTCTTT
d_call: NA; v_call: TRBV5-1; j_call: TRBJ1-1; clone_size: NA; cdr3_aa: CASSLGADTEAFF; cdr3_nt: TGCGCCAGCAGCTTAGGGGCGGACACTGAAGCTTTCTTT
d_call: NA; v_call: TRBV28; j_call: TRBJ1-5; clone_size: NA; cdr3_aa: CASRPADLGQPQHF; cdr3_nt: TGTGCCAGCAGGCCCGCGGACTTAGGGCAGCCCCAGCATTTT
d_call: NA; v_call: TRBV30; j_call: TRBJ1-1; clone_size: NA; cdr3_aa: CAWSVQLVGMNTEAFF; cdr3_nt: TGTGCCTGGAGTGTACAACTGGTCGGGATGAACACTGAAGCTTTCTTT
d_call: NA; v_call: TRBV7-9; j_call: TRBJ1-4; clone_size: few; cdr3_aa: CASSSTAREKLFF; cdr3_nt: TGTGCCAGCAGCTCGACAGCTCGGGAAAAACTGTTTTTT
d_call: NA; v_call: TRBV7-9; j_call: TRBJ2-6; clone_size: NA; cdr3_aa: CASSLRGQDGDFGANVLTF; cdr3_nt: TGTGCCAGCAGCTTACGAGGGCAGGACGGGGACTTTGGGGCCAACGTCCTGACTTTC
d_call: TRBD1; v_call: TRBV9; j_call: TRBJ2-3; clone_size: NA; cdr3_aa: CASSQANRGRADTQYF; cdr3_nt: TGTGCCAGCAGCCAAGCGAACAGGGGGCGGGCAGATACGCAGTATTTT
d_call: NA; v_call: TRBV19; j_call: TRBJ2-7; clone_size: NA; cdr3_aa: CASSVTMGRGGYEQYF; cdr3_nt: TGTGCCAGTAGTGTCACCATGGGCAGGGGAGGCTACGAGCAGTACTTC
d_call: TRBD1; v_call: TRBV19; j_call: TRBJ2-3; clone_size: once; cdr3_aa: CASSNSGGLDTQYF; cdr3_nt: TGTGCCAGTAGTAACTCAGGGGGCTTGGATACGCAGTATTTT
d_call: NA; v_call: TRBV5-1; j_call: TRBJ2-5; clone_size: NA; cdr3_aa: CASSITGHPSQETQYF; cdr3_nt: TGCGCCAGCAGCATCACGGGACACCCTTCCCAAGAGACCCAGTACTTC
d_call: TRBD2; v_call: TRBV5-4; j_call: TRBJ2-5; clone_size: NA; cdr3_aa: CASSSPTLAGVFQETQYF; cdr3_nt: TGTGCCAGCAGCTCGCCTACATTAGCGGGAGTTTTCCAAGAGACCCAGTACTTC
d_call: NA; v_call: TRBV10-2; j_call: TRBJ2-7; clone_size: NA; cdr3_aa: CASWADNSYEQYF; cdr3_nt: TGCGCCTCATGGGCGGATAACTCCTACGAGCAGTACTTC
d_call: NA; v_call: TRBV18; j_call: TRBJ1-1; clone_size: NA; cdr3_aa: CASSRYDRWKNTEAFF; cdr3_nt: TGTGCCAGCTCACGCTATGACAGGTGGAAAAACACTGAAGCTTTCTTT
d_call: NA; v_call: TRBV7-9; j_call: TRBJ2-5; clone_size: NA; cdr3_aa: CASSSIEGETQYF; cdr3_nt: TGTGCCAGCAGCTCTATTGAGGGGGAGACCCAGTACTTC
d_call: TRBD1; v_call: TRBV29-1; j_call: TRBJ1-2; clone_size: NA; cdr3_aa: CSVPGQGDGYTF; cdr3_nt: TGCAGCGTCCCGGGACAGGGGGATGGCTACACCTTC
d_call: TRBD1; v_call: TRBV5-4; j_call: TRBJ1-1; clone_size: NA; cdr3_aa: CASSPQTGGDTEAFF; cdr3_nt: TGTGCCAGCAGCCCACAAACAGGGGGCGACACTGAAGCTTTCTTT
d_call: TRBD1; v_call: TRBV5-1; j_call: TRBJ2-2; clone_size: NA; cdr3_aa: CASTGTGDTGELFF; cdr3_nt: TGCGCCAGCACGGGGACAGGGGACACCGGGGAGCTGTTTTTT
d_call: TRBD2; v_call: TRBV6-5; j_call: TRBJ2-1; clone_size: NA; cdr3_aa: CASSAGSGSSNEQFF; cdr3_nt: TGTGCCAGCAGTGCGGGGAGCGGGAGTTCCAATGAGCAGTTCTTC
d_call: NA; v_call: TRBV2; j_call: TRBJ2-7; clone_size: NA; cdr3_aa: CASSLRDAVWYEQYF; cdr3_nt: TGTGCCAGCAGTTTAAGGGACGCAGTTTGGTACGAGCAGTACTTC
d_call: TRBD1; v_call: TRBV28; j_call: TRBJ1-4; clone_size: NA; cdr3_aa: CASLPGQGHEKLFF; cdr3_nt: TGTGCCAGCTTACCGGGACAGGGGCATGAAAAACTGTTTTTT
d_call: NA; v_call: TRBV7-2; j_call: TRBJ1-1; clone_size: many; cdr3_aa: CARGRKTGTEAFF; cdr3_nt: TGTGCCAGAGGGAGGAAGACTGGGACTGAAGCTTTCTTT